These 5 T cell receptor beta chains came from one sample sequenced in a study of cytomegalovirus exposure and HLA in healthy donors. Use of 60 Vbeta and 13 Jbeta primers characterized the PCR. Sequencing used immunoSEQ multiplex PCR; TCRdb keeps in-frame clones, though not all of them. Of about 130,000 clones listed, more than 70% were seen once; the top ten hold about 1%. Source material: PBMCs. These receptors all stem from a woman aged 55-69 years in good health and CMV-seronegative.

This clone appeared once. The chain links TRBV18 to TRBJ2-3; 11 bases map to TRBD2. The J segment lost 3 bases and the V segment lost 3 bases, leaving 5 bases of the junction unmatched. CDR3 length: 16 amino acids. The V gene's germline CDR1 is KGHSH and CDR2 LQKENI. In DNA form, the CDR3 reads TGTGCCAGCTCACCGGGACTAGCGGTGGGGACAGATACGCAGTATTTT. Its translation: CASSPGLAVGTDTQYF. Filled out from reference TRBV18 and TRBJ2-3, the complete variable domain reads NAGVMQNPRHLVRRRGQEARLRCSPMKGHSHVYWYRQLPEEGLKFMVYLQKENIIDESGMPKERFSAEFPKEGPSILRIQQVVRGDSAAYFCASSPGLAVGTDTQYFGPGTRLTVL.

V and J are TRBV7-8 and TRBJ1-3; no clear D. Germline V gene lookup returns CDR1 SGHVS and CDR2 FQNEAQ. V lost 5 bases, J lost 0 bases, and 8 bases lay in between. This CDR3 region has 14 residues. CDR3 residues: CASSPTVSGNTIYF. The CDR3, as DNA: TGTGCCAGCAGCCCGACTGTCTCTGGAAACACCATATATTTT.

This clone was found a few times. The V and J genes are TRBV20-1 and TRBJ2-5; D uncertain. V was pared by 1 base and J by 7 bases, with 7 bases between. The CDR3 is made up of 11 amino acids. Germline V gene data show CDR1 as DFQATT and CDR2 as SNEGSKA (reference sequence). The CDR3 DNA sequence: TGCAGTGCTAGAGGTGGCCGGACCCAGTACTTC. It is translated as CSARGGRTQYF.

The chain couples TRBV1 to TRBJ2-4; the tabulated D call, TRBD2, remains unverified against the DNA. TRBV1 counts as a pseudogene. CDR3 size: 18 residues. The chain's CDR3 is CTSSQDKVGGSAKNIQYF. The CDR3 bases are TGCACCAGCAGCCAAGATAAGGTCGGGGGATCAGCCAAAAACATTCAGTACTTC.

This rearrangement joins TRBV28 to TRBJ1-4; 8 positions match TRBD1. V trimming: 6 bases; J trimming: 8 bases; junction bases outside the gene matches: 8. CDR3 size: 14 residues. Germline CDR1 is MDHEN and CDR2 is SYDVKM. The CDR3 is CASSSGQGGEKLFF. DNA for the CDR3: TGTGCCAGCAGCTCCGGACAGGGCGGGGAAAAACTGTTTTTT.